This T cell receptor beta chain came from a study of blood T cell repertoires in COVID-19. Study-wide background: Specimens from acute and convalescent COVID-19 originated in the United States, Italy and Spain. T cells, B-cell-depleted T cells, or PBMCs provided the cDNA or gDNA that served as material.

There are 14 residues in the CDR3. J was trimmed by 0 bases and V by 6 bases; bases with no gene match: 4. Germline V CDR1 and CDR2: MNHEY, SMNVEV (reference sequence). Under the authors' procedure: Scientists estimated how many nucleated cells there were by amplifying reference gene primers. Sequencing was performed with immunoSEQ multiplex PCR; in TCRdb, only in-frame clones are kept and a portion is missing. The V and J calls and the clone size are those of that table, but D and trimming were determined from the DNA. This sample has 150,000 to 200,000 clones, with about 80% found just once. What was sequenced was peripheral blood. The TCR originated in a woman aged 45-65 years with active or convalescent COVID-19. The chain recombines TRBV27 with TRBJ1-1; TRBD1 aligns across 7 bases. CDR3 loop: CASRLTGVNTEAFF. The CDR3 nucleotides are TGTGCCAGCAGGTTAACAGGGGTGAACACTGAAGCTTTCTTT.